The next 27 T cell receptor beta chains were all read from a single sample in a study of blood T cell repertoires in COVID-19. Assay: immunoSEQ multiplex PCR; the TCRdb copy retains only in-frame clones and omits some. The repertoire holds hundreds of thousands of clones, 81% seen once, with around 7.2% in the top ten. Sample: peripheral blood. These receptors all stem from a woman of 80 years or more with COVID-19, enrolled during active disease.

CDR3 DNA sequence: TGTGCCAGCAGCTTGGGTGTAGCTTTCTACGAGCAGTACTTC. Its translation: CASSLGVAFYEQYF. The chain couples TRBV5-8 to TRBJ2-7, with D unresolved. The CDR3 has 14 amino acids. The germline V gene encodes CDR1 SGHTS and CDR2 YDEGEE. The V gene lost 0 bases and the J gene lost 3 bases, with 10 bases spanning the gap. Complete variable domain (other parts from reference TRBV5-8 and TRBJ2-7): EAGVTQSPTHLIKTRGQQATLRCSPISGHTSVYWYQQALGLGLQFLLWYDEGEERNRGNFPPRFSGRQFPNYSSELNVNALELEDSALYLCASSLGVAFYEQYFGPGTRLTVT.

This chain joins TRBV24-1 and TRBJ2-3; 11 positions match TRBD1. This CDR3 contains 16 residues. Looked up from germline, CDR1 is KGHDR and CDR2 is SFDVKD. Germline trimming cut 4 bases from V and 5 bases from J; bases unmatched to any gene: 7. DNA of the CDR3: TGTGCCACCAGTGAAGCCGGGACAGGGGGAGGAGATACGCAGTATTTT. Its translation: CATSEAGTGGGDTQYF.

The V and J genes are TRBV6-2 or TRBV6-3 and TRBJ2-4; TRBD1 is a possible D gene (6 bases). With 5 bases removed from V and 1 base from J, the gap between germline ends came to 15 bases. Germline V gene lookup returns CDR1 MNHEY and CDR2 SVGEGT. The CDR3 contains 16 residues. The CDR3 loop reads CASSQGTQGAKNIQYF. Written as DNA, the CDR3 is TGTGCCAGCAGTCAGGGGACCCAAGGCGCCAAAAACATTCAGTACTTC.

The chain employs TRBV18 and TRBJ1-1, with D perhaps matching TRBD1 (5 bases). The CDR3 covers 15 residues. The V gene lost 6 bases and the J gene lost 0 bases, with 14 bases spanning the gap. CDR1 is KGHSH, CDR2 LQKENI, per germline. In DNA, the CDR3 is TGTGCCAGCTCCTCAGCAGGACAAATGAACACTGAAGCTTTCTTT. It codes for CASSSAGQMNTEAFF.

The rearrangement links TRBV5-6 to TRBJ1-2, with a possible D match to TRBD1 (5 bases). The CDR3 loop spans 12 amino acids. V shed 3 bases and J shed 8 bases, with 11 bases lying between them. CDR1 is SGHDT, CDR2 YYEEEE, per germline. The CDR3 spells CASSSPRGGYTF. CDR3 coding DNA: TGTGCCAGCAGCTCGCCTAGGGGCGGCTACACCTTC.

A single count supports this clone. V is TRBV19 and J is TRBJ1-2; 9 nucleotides match TRBD1. J lost 8 bases, V lost 0 bases, and 10 bases had no gene match. The CDR3 spans 16 residues. Germline V gives CDR1 LNHDA, CDR2 SQIVND (reference sequence). The CDR3 nucleotides read TGTGCCAGTAGTATAGATGGTACAGGGGGCGCGAGGGGCTACACCTTC. Its translation is CASSIDGTGGARGYTF.

This chain uses TRBV3-1 (or the pseudogene TRBV3-2) with TRBJ2-7, with 10 nucleotides matching TRBD1. The CDR3 runs to 16 residues. The V gene end was trimmed by 0 bases and the J gene end by 1 base; junction bases not matched to a gene: 3. The germline V gene has CDR1 LGHDT and CDR2 YNNKEL (reference sequence). CDR3 in DNA: TGTGCCAGCAGCCAAGAGGACAGGGGGTCATCCTACGAGCAGTACTTC. Its protein product is CASSQEDRGSSYEQYF.

Here the CDR3 reads CASSFGLRGYGYTF. The CDR3 DNA sequence: TGTGCCAGCAGCTTCGGCCTTAGGGGGTATGGCTACACCTTC. V usage is TRBV7-2 and J usage is TRBJ1-2; D perhaps matches TRBD1 (6 bases). Germline V gene data show CDR1 as SGHTA and CDR2 as FQGNSA. V lost 3 bases and J lost 5, with 13 bases in between. There are 14 residues in the CDR3.

The chain recombines TRBV7-2 with TRBJ2-5, with D tentatively TRBD2 (6 bases). This CDR3 has 13 amino acids. From germline, CDR1 is SGHTA and CDR2 FQGNSA. The V end lost 3 bases, the J end lost 2 bases, and 7 bases lay between the germline ends. The CDR3 nucleotides are TGTGCCAGCAGCTTTAGCGGACAAGAGACCCAGTACTTC. It translates to CASSFSGQETQYF. Complete variable domain (other parts from reference TRBV7-2 and TRBJ2-5): GAGVSQSPSNKVTEKGKDVELRCDPISGHTALYWYRQSLGQGLEFLIYFQGNSAPDKSGLPSDRFSAERTGGSVSTLTIQRTQQEDSAVYLCASSFSGQETQYFGPGTRLLVL.

This chain links TRBV30 with TRBJ2-2; D perhaps matches TRBD2 (5 bases). This CDR3 comprises 15 residues. Germline V gene data show CDR1 as GTSNPN and CDR2 as SVGIG (reference sequence). Trimming left V 3 bases short and J 0 bases short, with 11 bases between. The CDR3 region has the DNA TGTGCCTGGAGGGAGGAGCTCGCGAACACCGGGGAGCTGTTTTTT. Translating gives CAWREELANTGELFF.

V and J are TRBV19 and TRBJ1-1; D is possibly TRBD1 (6 bases). Between the trimmed V and J ends, which lost 5 bases and 4 bases, there was a span of 17 bases. CDR1 is LNHDA and CDR2 is SQIVND in the germline V gene (reference sequence). The CDR3 sequence is 15 residues long. The CDR3: CASSDRGFMSTEAFF. In DNA form, the CDR3 reads TGTGCCAGTAGTGATAGGGGGTTTATGAGCACTGAAGCTTTCTTT.

This clone has a handful of counts. The chain joins TRBV12-3 or TRBV12-4 to TRBJ1-1, with D perhaps TRBD1 (6 bases). The CDR3 consists of 13 residues. With 4 bases removed from V and 1 base from J, the gap between germline ends came to 7 bases. CDR3 sequence reads: CASSSRGNTEAFF. The CDR3, as DNA: TGTGCCAGCAGTTCCAGGGGGAACACTGAAGCTTTCTTT.

This clone came up many times. The chain carries TRBV13 and TRBJ1-3; 7 bases are a match to TRBD1. The CDR3 is 16 residues long. The V gene's germline CDR1 is PRHDT and CDR2 FYEKMQ (reference sequence). V lost 8 bases, J lost 0 bases, and 10 bases stayed unmatched. DNA for the CDR3: TGTGCCAGCGTCCGACAGGGAGCTTACTCTGGAAACACCATATATTTT. Its protein product is CASVRQGAYSGNTIYF.

The chain uses TRBV3-1 (or the pseudogene TRBV3-2) and TRBJ2-1; TRBD1 agrees at 9 bases. CDR1 is LGHDT and CDR2 is YNNKEL in the germline V gene (reference sequence). V shed 4 bases, J shed 5 bases, and the junction held 3 bases outside the gene matches. CDR3 length: 14 amino acids. CDR3 bases: TGTGCCAGCAGCCCCCGGACAGGGGACAATGAGCAGTTCTTC. This codes for CASSPRTGDNEQFF.

The gene calls are TRBV6-5 and TRBJ1-2, with D tentatively TRBD1 (5 bases). The CDR3 is 14 amino acids. V was cut by 6 bases and J by 4 bases, with 15 bases left in between. CDR1 is MNHEY and CDR2 is SVGAGI in the germline V gene. The CDR3 sequence is CASRAGTLSYGYTF. The CDR3 nucleotides read TGTGCCAGCAGAGCCGGGACTCTGAGCTATGGCTACACCTTC.

The gene calls are TRBV5-1 and TRBJ1-2; weak D call: TRBD1 (5 bases). The V gene lost 4 bases and the J gene lost 4 bases, with 11 bases spanning the gap. The CDR3 has 13 amino acids. In germline, CDR1 is SGHRS, CDR2 YFSETQ. CDR3 bases: TGCGCCAGCAGCCCGGACACCAGCTATGGCTACACCTTC. Translation: CASSPDTSYGYTF.

The chain has TRBV28 and TRBJ2-7, with 7 bases identical to TRBD1. This CDR3 comprises 14 residues. J was trimmed by 0 bases and V by 3 bases; bases with no gene match: 2. Per the germline V gene, CDR1 is MDHEN and CDR2 is SYDVKM. The DNA of the CDR3 is TGTGCCAGCAGTTTCGGGACAGTCTCCTACGAGCAGTACTTC. As protein: CASSFGTVSYEQYF.

This clone came up a few times. The chain has TRBV5-4 and TRBJ2-1, with a possible D match to TRBD2 (6 bases). CDR3 length: 15 residues. The V gene's germline CDR1 is SGHNT and CDR2 YYREEE (reference sequence). V dropped 5 bases and J dropped 8 bases, with 20 bases sitting between them. This chain's CDR3 is CASRIGDLHRDEQFF. The CDR3 nucleotides read TGTGCCAGCAGGATTGGGGACTTGCATCGCGATGAGCAGTTCTTC.

The chain combines TRBV5-5 with TRBJ1-2; the D is unclear. The V end was cut by 2 bases, the J end by 4 bases, with 15 bases between. From germline, CDR1 is SGHKS and CDR2 YYEKEE (reference sequence). The CDR3 length is 15 residues. CDR3 DNA: TGTGCCAGCAGCTTAGGGTCCGGAGGCCCCTATGGCTACACCTTC. Amino acids: CASSLGSGGPYGYTF. Looking up the rest from reference TRBV5-5 and TRBJ1-2 gives the full variable domain: DAGVTQSPTHLIKTRGQQVTLRCSPISGHKSVSWYQQVLGQGPQFIFQYYEKEERGRGNFPDRFSARQFPNYSSELNVNALLLGDSALYLCASSLGSGGPYGYTFGSGTRLTVV.

This clone has a handful of counts. V gene TRBV28 combines with J gene TRBJ2-7; no firm D call. The ends were cut back, 6 bases at V and 5 bases at J, with 8 bases in the middle. This CDR3 region has 11 residues. CDR1 is MDHEN and CDR2 is SYDVKM in the germline V gene. CDR3 DNA: TGTGCCAGCAGCGGGTTCCACGAGCAGTACTTC. Amino acids: CASSGFHEQYF.

The rearrangement joins TRBV18 to TRBJ2-5, with D possibly matching TRBD1 (6 bases). Trimming cost V 2 bases and J 3 bases, with 13 bases left between them. This CDR3 comprises 15 residues. CDR1 KGHSH and CDR2 LQKENI come from the germline V gene. The CDR3 loop reads CASSPRRQGKETQYF. For the CDR3, the DNA is TGTGCCAGCTCACCAAGGAGGCAGGGGAAAGAGACCCAGTACTTC. Variable domain in full (rest from reference TRBV18 and TRBJ2-5): NAGVMQNPRHLVRRRGQEARLRCSPMKGHSHVYWYRQLPEEGLKFMVYLQKENIIDESGMPKERFSAEFPKEGPSILRIQQVVRGDSAAYFCASSPRRQGKETQYFGPGTRLLVL.

CDR3 sequence reads: CASSFTSVYRNIQYF. CDR3 DNA: TGTGCCAGCAGTTTCACTAGCGTTTATCGGAACATTCAGTACTTC. The chain carries TRBV7-6 and TRBJ2-4, with TRBD2 matching over 7 bases. CDR3 length: 15 amino acids. Looked up from germline, CDR1 is SGHVS and CDR2 is FNYEAQ. The V segment lost 6 bases and the J segment 7 bases; nucleotides outside the gene matches: 12.

The rearrangement uses TRBV6-1 and TRBJ2-5, with D perhaps TRBD2 (7 bases). V lost 0 bases and J lost 5, with 25 bases in between. CDR3 size: 19 residues. From germline, CDR1 is MNHNS and CDR2 SASEGT. The CDR3, as DNA: TGTGCCAGCAGTGAAGCTGGCGGGGGCTCACGATCCGCCGTGGAGACCCAGTACTTC. This sequence encodes CASSEAGGGSRSAVETQYF.

The chain is built from TRBV12-3 or TRBV12-4 and TRBJ2-3; D ambiguous. The length of the CDR3 is 12 residues. V was cut by 5 bases and J by 4 bases, with 7 bases left in between. DNA of the CDR3: TGTGCCAGCAGTCCGGTCCCAGATACGCAGTATTTT. It is translated as CASSPVPDTQYF.

The CDR3 nucleotides read TGTGCCTCCCAAAAGACAGGGACCACTGAAGCTTTCTTT. It is translated as CASQKTGTTEAFF. The chain combines TRBV30 with TRBJ1-1; TRBD1 matches at 7 bases. Germline CDR1 reads GTSNPN; CDR2 reads SVGIG (reference sequence). The V and J ends lost 7 bases and 4 bases, in that order; junction bases with no gene match: 9. The CDR3 is made up of 13 amino acids.

This clone has a handful of counts. This sequence joins TRBV6-2 or TRBV6-3 and TRBJ2-5, with a weak D call TRBD1 (6 bases). The CDR3 loop spans 15 amino acids. Germline values: CDR1 MNHEY, CDR2 SVGEGT. Deletions cut 6 bases from V and 5 bases from J, with 19 bases between. In DNA, the CDR3 is TGTGCCAGCAGCCCCGGACAGCGTATTGGGGAGACCCAGTACTTC. Its translation: CASSPGQRIGETQYF.

This sequence joins TRBV6-6 and TRBJ2-2, with 7 bases fitting TRBD2. CDR3 length: 16 amino acids. The V gene end was trimmed by 4 bases and the J gene end by 5 bases; junction bases not matched to a gene: 10. Germline assignment: CDR1 MNHNY and CDR2 SVGAGI (reference sequence). DNA for the CDR3: TGTGCCAGCAGTTTGAAGGGAGGCGGGGGTACCGGGGAGCTGTTTTTT. It translates to CASSLKGGGGTGELFF.